This T cell receptor beta chain was sequenced for a study of blood T cell repertoires in COVID-19. Overall study: Italy, Spain and the United States were the sources of the convalescent and acute COVID-19 samples. In each case, the material was cDNA or gDNA derived from T cells, B-cell-depleted T cells, or PBMCs.

Authors' data handling: Amplification with reference gene primers provided the estimates of nucleated cell counts. Measured with immunoSEQ multiplex PCR; TCRdb has only the in-frame clones, and not every one. The V and J calls and the clone size are those of that table, but D and trimming were determined from the DNA. The sample lists about 16,000 clones; over 70% were seen once. Trimming took 4 bases from V and 1 from J, leaving 23 bases between them. The CDR3 length is 19 residues. Germline loops: CDR1 SEHNR, CDR2 FQNEAQ (reference sequence). The sequenced sample was peripheral blood. J is TRBJ1-3 and V is TRBV7-9; a possible D gene is TRBD1 (6 bases). The TCR comes from a woman in her sixties or seventies with active COVID-19. CDR3 loop: CASSSIGTGPRPSGNTIYF. In DNA form, the CDR3 reads TGTGCCAGCAGCTCGATCGGTACAGGGCCACGGCCTTCTGGAAACACCATATATTTT. Looking up the rest from reference TRBV7-9 and TRBJ1-3 gives the full variable domain: DTGVSQNPRHKITKRGQNVTFRCDPISEHNRLYWYRQTLGQGPEFLTYFQNEAQLEKSRLLSDRFSAERPKGSFSTLEIQRTEQGDSAMYLCASSSIGTGPRPSGNTIYFGEGSWLTVV.